This paragraph covers one T cell receptor beta chain sequence. Its antigen is unknown. cDNA libraries for TCR alpha and TCR beta, carrying sample barcodes and UMIs, came from 5'RACE with constant-segment primers. TCRdb reanalysed the 5' RACE reads using MiXCR and keeps one entry per CDR3 protein. The data hold 400,000 or so distinct CDR3 sequences, with approximately 21% observed a single time. The data are from a study of T-cell memory formation after mild COVID-19. The study, taken as a whole, reports: CD4/CD8 balance characterized clones contracting day 15 to 85, and CD4+ skew characterized later expanders.

The specimen was PBMCs or a T cell subset sorted from them (not recorded which). The receptor's source is an adult woman who had mild COVID-19 (a few samples of this study predate the infection). Cell type and time point are not known.

The CDR3: CASSFGTSGGSTDTQYF. The CDR3 coding sequence is TGTGCCAGCAGCTTTGGGACTAGCGGGGGGAGCACAGATACGCAGTATTTT. The chain combines TRBV7-3 with TRBJ2-3; 15 bases map to TRBD2. The CDR3 is 17 amino acids. Germline CDR1 and CDR2: SGHTA and FQGTGA. With V trimmed by 3 bases and J by 0 bases, 1 base remained unmatched.